This T cell receptor beta chain was profiled in a study of blood T cell repertoires in COVID-19. Germline CDR1 reads MNHEY; CDR2 reads SMNVEV (reference sequence). With 0 bases removed from V and 12 bases from J, the gap between germline ends came to 15 bases. This CDR3 is 14 amino acids long. In the original workflow: Reference gene primer amplification in the assay estimated nucleated cell counts. The repertoire was sequenced with immunoSEQ multiplex PCR; TCRdb's copy has only in-frame clones and lacks some. V, J and clone size are taken as reported in that table, and D and trimming were inferred from the DNA itself. The table records over 200,000 clones, 75% to 90% of them present only once. Assignment of participants to cohorts was predicated upon participant-reported clinical history.

V is TRBV27 and J is TRBJ2-1, with TRBD1 as a possible D gene (6 bases). This receptor was taken from a woman aged 50 to 60 who had recovered from COVID-19. Material: PBMCs or T cells enriched from blood (not recorded which). CDR3 protein: CASSLSPRTAAQFF. CDR3 nucleotides: TGTGCCAGCAGTTTATCTCCAAGGACAGCCGCGCAGTTCTTC.